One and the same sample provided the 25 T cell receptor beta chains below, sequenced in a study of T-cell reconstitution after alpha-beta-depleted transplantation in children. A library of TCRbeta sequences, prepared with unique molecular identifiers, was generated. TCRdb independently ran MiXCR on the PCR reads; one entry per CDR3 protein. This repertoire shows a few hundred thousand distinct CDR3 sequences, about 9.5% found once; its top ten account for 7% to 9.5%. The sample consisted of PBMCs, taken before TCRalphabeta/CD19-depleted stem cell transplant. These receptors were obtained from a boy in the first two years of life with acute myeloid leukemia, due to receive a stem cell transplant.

The CDR3 DNA is TGTGCCACCAGCGGTAGACAGATCGTTGGGAGCTCTGGGGCCAACGTCCTGACTTTC. It codes for CATSGRQIVGSSGANVLTF. The genes are TRBV15 and TRBJ2-6, with D tentatively TRBD1 or TRBD2 (5 bases each). Trimming shortened V by 5 bases and J by 0 bases, and 20 bases separated the two germline ends. This CDR3 contains 19 residues. CDR1 is LNHNV and CDR2 is YYDKDF in the germline V gene (reference sequence).

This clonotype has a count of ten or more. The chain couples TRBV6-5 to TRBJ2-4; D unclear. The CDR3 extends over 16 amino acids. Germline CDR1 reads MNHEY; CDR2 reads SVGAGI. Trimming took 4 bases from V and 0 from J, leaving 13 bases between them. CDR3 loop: CASSFQSKLAKNIQYF. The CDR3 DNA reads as TGTGCCAGCAGTTTCCAGTCCAAACTAGCCAAAAACATTCAGTACTTC.

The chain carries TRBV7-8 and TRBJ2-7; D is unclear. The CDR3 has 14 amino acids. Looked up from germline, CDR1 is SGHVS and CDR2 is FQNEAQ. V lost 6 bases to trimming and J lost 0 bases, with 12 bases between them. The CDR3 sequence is CASSLPQDSYEQYF. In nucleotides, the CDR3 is TGTGCCAGCAGTTTGCCTCAGGACTCCTACGAGCAGTACTTC.

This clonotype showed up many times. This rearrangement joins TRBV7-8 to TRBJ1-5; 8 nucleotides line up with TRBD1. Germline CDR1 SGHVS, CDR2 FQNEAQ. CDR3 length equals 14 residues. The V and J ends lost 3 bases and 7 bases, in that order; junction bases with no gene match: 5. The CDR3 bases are TGTGCCAGCAGCTTCGACAGGGGAGGGCAGCCCCAGCATTTT. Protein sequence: CASSFDRGGQPQHF.

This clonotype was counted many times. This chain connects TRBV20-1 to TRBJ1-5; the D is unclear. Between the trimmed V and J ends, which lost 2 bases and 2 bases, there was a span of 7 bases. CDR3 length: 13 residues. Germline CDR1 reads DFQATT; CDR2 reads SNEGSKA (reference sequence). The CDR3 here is CSARWQGNQPQHF. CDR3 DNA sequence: TGCAGTGCTAGATGGCAGGGCAATCAGCCCCAGCATTTT.

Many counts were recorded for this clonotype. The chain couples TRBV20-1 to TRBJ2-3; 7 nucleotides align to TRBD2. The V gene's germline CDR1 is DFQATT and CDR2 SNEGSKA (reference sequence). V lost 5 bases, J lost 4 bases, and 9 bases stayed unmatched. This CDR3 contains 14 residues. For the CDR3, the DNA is TGCAGTGCTGAGTGGACTAGATTCGCAGATACGCAGTATTTT. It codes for CSAEWTRFADTQYF.

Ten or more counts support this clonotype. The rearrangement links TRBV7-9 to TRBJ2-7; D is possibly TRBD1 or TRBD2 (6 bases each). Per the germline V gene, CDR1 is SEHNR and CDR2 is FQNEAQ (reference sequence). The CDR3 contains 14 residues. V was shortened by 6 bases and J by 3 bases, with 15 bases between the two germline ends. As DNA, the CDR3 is TGTGCCAGCAGAGCCGGGGGCCCCGTCTACGAGCAGTACTTC. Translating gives CASRAGGPVYEQYF.

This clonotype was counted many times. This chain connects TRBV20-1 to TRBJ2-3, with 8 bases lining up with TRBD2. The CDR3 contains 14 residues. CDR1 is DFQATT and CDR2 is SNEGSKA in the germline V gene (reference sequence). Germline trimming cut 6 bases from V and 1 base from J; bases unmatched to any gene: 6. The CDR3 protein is CSAPREEGTDTQYF. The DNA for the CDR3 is TGCAGTGCGCCGCGGGAGGAAGGCACAGATACGCAGTATTTT.

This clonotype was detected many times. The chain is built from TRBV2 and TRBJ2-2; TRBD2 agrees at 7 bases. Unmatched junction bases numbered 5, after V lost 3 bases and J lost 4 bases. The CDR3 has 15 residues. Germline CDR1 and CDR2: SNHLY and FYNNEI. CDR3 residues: CASSERESPTGELFF. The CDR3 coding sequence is TGTGCCAGCAGTGAGCGGGAGAGTCCCACCGGGGAGCTGTTTTTT.

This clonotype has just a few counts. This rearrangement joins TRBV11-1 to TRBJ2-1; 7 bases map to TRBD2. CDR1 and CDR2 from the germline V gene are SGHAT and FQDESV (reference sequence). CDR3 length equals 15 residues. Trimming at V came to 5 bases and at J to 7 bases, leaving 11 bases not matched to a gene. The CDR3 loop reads CASSQLGLSLNEQFF. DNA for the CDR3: TGTGCCAGCAGCCAGTTGGGACTAAGCCTAAATGAGCAGTTCTTC.

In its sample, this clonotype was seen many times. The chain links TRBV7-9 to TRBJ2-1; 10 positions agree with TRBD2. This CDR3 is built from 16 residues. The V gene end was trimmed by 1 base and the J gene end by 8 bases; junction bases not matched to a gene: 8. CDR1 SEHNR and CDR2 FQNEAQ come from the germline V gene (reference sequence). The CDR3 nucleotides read TGTGCCAGCAGCTTAGAGGGACTAGCGACTGGCTATGAGCAGTTCTTC. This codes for CASSLEGLATGYEQFF. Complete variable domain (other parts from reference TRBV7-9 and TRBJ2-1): DTGVSQNPRHKITKRGQNVTFRCDPISEHNRLYWYRQTLGQGPEFLTYFQNEAQLEKSRLLSDRFSAERPKGSFSTLEIQRTEQGDSAMYLCASSLEGLATGYEQFFGPGTRLTVL.

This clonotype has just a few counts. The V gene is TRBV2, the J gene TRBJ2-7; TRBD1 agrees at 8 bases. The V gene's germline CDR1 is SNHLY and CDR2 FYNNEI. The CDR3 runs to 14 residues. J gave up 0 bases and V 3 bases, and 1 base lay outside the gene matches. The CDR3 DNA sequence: TGTGCCAGCAGTGAGGGACAGGCCTCCTACGAGCAGTACTTC. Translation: CASSEGQASYEQYF.

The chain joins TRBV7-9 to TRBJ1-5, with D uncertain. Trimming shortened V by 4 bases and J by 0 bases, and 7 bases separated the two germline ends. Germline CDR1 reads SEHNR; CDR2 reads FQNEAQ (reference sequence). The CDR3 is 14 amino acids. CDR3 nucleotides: TGTGCCAGCAGCTCCCCGAATAGCAATCAGCCCCAGCATTTT. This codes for CASSSPNSNQPQHF.

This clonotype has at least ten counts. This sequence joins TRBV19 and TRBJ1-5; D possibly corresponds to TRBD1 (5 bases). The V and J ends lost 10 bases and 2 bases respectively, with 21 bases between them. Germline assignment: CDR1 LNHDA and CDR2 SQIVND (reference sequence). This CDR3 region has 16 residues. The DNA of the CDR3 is TGTGCCACTCGCGGTAGGGGCAGAGGGGGCAATCAGCCCCAGCATTTT. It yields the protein CATRGRGRGGNQPQHF.

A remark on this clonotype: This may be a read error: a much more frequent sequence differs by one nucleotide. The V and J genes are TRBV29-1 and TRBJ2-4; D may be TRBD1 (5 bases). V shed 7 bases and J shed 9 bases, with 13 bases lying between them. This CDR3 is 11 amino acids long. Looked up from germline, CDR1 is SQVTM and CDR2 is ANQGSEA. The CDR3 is CSAGRESIQYF. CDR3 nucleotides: TGCAGCGCCGGCAGGGAAAGCATTCAGTACTTC.

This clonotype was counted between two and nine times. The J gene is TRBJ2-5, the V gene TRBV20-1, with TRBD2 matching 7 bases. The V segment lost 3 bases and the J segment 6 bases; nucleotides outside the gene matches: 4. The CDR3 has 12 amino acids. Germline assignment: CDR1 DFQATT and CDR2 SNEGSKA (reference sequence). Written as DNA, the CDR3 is TGCAGTGCTAGGCACGGGAGGAAGACCCAGTACTTC. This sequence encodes CSARHGRKTQYF.

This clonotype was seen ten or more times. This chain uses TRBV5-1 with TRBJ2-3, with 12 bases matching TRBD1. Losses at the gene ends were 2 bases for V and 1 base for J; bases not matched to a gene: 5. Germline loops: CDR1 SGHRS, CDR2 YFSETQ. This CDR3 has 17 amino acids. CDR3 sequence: CASSFLGDRGRTDTQYF. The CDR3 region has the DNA TGCGCCAGCAGCTTCTTGGGGGACAGGGGGCGCACAGATACGCAGTATTTT.

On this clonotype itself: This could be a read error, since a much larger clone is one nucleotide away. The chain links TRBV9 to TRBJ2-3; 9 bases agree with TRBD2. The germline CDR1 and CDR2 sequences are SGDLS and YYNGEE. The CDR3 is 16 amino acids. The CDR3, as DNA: TGTGCCAGCAGCGCCGGACTAGCGACCAGCACAGTTACGCAGTATTTT. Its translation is CASSAGLATSTVTQYF. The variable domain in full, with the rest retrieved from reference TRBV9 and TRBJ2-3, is DSGVTQTPKHLITATGQRVTLRCSPRSGDLSVYWYQQSLDQGLQFLIQYYNGEERAKGNILERFSAQQFPDLHSELNLSSLELGDSALYFCASSAGLATSTVTQYFGPGTRLTVL.

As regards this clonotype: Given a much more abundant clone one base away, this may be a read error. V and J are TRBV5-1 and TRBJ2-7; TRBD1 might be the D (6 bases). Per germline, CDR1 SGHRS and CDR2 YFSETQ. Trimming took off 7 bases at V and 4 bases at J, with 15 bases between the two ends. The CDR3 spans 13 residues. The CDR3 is CASPRDIDYEQYF. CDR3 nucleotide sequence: TGCGCCAGCCCCCGGGACATAGATTACGAGCAGTACTTC.

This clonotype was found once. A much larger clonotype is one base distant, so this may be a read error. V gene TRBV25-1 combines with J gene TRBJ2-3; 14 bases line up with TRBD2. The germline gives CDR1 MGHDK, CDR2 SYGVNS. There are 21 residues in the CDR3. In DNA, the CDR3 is TGTTCCAGCAGTGACCGGGACCTGGGACTAGCGGGAGCTCCTCCACCTGATACGCAGTATTTT. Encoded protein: CSSSDRDLGLAGAPPPDTQYF.

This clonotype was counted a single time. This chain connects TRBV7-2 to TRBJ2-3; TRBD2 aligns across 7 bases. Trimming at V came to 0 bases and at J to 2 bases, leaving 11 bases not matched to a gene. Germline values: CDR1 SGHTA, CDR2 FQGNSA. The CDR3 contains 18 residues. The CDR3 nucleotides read TGTGCCAGCAGCTTAGCGGGAGGGCTCGGGGCTTCCACAGATACGCAGTATTTT. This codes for CASSLAGGLGASTDTQYF. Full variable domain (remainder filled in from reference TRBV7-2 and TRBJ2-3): GAGVSQSPSNKVTEKGKDVELRCDPISGHTALYWYRQSLGQGLEFLIYFQGNSAPDKSGLPSDRFSAERTGGSVSTLTIQRTQQEDSAVYLCASSLAGGLGASTDTQYFGPGTRLTVL.

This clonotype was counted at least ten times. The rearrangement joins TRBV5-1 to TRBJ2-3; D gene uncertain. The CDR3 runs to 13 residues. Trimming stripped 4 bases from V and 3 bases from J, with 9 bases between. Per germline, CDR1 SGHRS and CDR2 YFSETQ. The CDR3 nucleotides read TGCGCCAGCAGCACTCCGACAACAGATACGCAGTATTTT. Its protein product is CASSTPTTDTQYF.

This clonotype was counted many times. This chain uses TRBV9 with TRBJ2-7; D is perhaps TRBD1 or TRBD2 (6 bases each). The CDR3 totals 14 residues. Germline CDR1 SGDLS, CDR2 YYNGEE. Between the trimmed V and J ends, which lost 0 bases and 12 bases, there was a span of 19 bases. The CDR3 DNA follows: TGTGCCAGCAGCGTAGGCCATCACCCAGGGGAGGCGTACTTC. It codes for CASSVGHHPGEAYF.

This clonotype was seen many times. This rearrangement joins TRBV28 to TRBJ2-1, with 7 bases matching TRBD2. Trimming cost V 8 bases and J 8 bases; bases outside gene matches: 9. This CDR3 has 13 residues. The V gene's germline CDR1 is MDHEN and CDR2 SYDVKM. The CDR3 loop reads CASDPRGGDEQFF. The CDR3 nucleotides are TGTGCCAGCGATCCAAGGGGAGGGGATGAGCAGTTCTTC.

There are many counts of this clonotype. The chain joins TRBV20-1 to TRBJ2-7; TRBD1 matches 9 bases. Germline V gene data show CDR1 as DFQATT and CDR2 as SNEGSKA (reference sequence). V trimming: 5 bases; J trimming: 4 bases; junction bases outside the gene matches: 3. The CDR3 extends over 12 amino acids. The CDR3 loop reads CSAGGQGYEQYF. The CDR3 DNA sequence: TGCAGTGCTGGGGGACAGGGATACGAGCAGTACTTC.